Each of the 21 T cell receptor beta chains below was sequenced from the same sample in a study of cytomegalovirus exposure and HLA in healthy donors. The PCR ran on 60 Vbeta and 13 Jbeta primers. Sequencing was performed with immunoSEQ multiplex PCR; in TCRdb, only in-frame clones are kept and a portion is missing. In the table there are more than 150,000 clones, around 85% of which are singletons. Material for sequencing was PBMCs. Every receptor here comes from a man aged 50 or older in good health and CMV-seronegative.

The chain employs TRBV18 and TRBJ1-5; TRBD1 agrees at 10 bases. From germline, CDR1 is KGHSH and CDR2 LQKENI. With V trimmed by 0 bases and J by 6 bases, 2 bases remained unmatched. The CDR3 length is 15 residues. CDR3 residues: CASSPPGQGSQPQHF. The CDR3 DNA follows: TGTGCCAGCTCACCACCGGGACAGGGGAGTCAGCCCCAGCATTTT. Using reference TRBV18 and TRBJ1-5 for the parts outside the CDR3, the full variable domain is NAGVMQNPRHLVRRRGQEARLRCSPMKGHSHVYWYRQLPEEGLKFMVYLQKENIIDESGMPKERFSAEFPKEGPSILRIQQVVRGDSAAYFCASSPPGQGSQPQHFGDGTRLSIL.

The chain carries TRBV4-1 and TRBJ1-2; a weak D match, TRBD1 (5 bases). The CDR3 covers 15 residues. CDR1 is MGHRA and CDR2 is YSYEKL in the germline V gene. The V end lost 6 bases, the J end lost 3 bases, and 17 bases lay between the germline ends. CDR3 sequence (DNA): TGCGCCAGCAGTCCTGACAGTTACCCGCACTATGGCTACACCTTC. Its translation is CASSPDSYPHYGYTF.

The chain couples TRBV6-5 to TRBJ1-1; D ambiguous. CDR1 and CDR2 from the germline V gene are MNHEY and SVGAGI. CDR3 length equals 14 residues. Trimming removed 5 bases at V and 0 bases at J, with 10 bases between. CDR3 in amino acids: CASSRGLLNTEAFF. The CDR3 nucleotides are TGTGCCAGCAGTCGAGGGTTACTGAACACTGAAGCTTTCTTT.

The gene calls are TRBV11-3 and TRBJ1-1, with D uncertain. V gave up 1 base and J gave up 4 bases, with 7 bases separating them. The V gene's germline CDR1 is SGHNT and CDR2 YENEEA. The CDR3 runs 13 residues. CDR3 sequence (DNA): TGTGCCAGCAGCTTAGGCCGAGGCACTGAAGCTTTCTTT. Its protein is CASSLGRGTEAFF.

The rearrangement joins TRBV29-1 to TRBJ1-2, with D hard to call. Germline V CDR1 and CDR2: SQVTM, ANQGSEA. This CDR3 is built from 12 residues. Trimming left V 4 bases short and J 5 bases short, with 11 bases between. The CDR3 bases are TGCAGCGTTGCGTTCTCGGGGTATGGCTACACCTTC. Translating gives CSVAFSGYGYTF.

The chain joins TRBV11-2 to TRBJ1-1, with D uncertain. Germline lookup yields CDR1 SGHAT and CDR2 FQNNGV. This CDR3 has 14 amino acids. V lost 6 bases, J lost 1 base, and 12 bases lay in between. Here the CDR3 DNA reads TGTGCCAGCAGGGCCGGGAGACGGAACACTGAAGCTTTCTTT. As protein: CASRAGRRNTEAFF.

The chain couples TRBV14 to TRBJ1-1; no definite D call. Trimming removed 4 bases at V and 1 base at J, with 7 bases between. The CDR3 length is 13 residues. Germline loops: CDR1 SGHDN, CDR2 FVKESK. This CDR3 reads CASSRTPNTEAFF. The CDR3 bases are TGTGCCAGCAGCCGAACACCGAACACTGAAGCTTTCTTT. Variable domain in full (rest from reference TRBV14 and TRBJ1-1): EAGVTQFPSHSVIEKGQTVTLRCDPISGHDNLYWYRRVMGKEIKFLLHFVKESKQDESGMPNNRFLAERTGGTYSTLKVQPAELEDSGVYFCASSRTPNTEAFFGQGTRLTVV.

The gene calls are TRBV6-6 and TRBJ1-6; perhaps TRBD1 as D (6 bases). Germline CDR1 is MNHNY and CDR2 is SVGAGI (reference sequence). The CDR3 is 14 amino acids. Trimming stripped 2 bases from V and 7 bases from J, with 9 bases between. This CDR3 is CASSYGTWNSPLHF. CDR3 coding DNA: TGTGCCAGCAGTTACGGGACATGGAATTCACCCCTCCACTTT.

This clone has a handful of counts. The rearrangement uses TRBV6-1 and TRBJ2-7; a possible D gene is TRBD1 (6 bases). The length of the CDR3 is 13 residues. V was shortened by 6 bases and J by 3 bases, with 12 bases between the two germline ends. CDR1 is MNHNS and CDR2 is SASEGT in the germline V gene. As DNA, the CDR3 is TGTGCCAGCAGCTTCCAACAGGGCTACGAGCAGTACTTC. Translating gives CASSFQQGYEQYF.

The chain couples TRBV15 to TRBJ2-5, with TRBD2 matching 9 bases. Germline values: CDR1 LNHNV, CDR2 YYDKDF (reference sequence). This CDR3 is 18 amino acids long. Germline trimming cut 0 bases from V and 3 bases from J; bases unmatched to any gene: 11. The CDR3 sequence: CATSRDPNLAGKKETQYF. In DNA, the CDR3 is TGTGCCACCAGCAGAGATCCGAATCTAGCGGGGAAGAAAGAGACCCAGTACTTC.

The rearrangement uses TRBV4-1 and TRBJ2-7, with D unresolved. The germline V gene has CDR1 MGHRA and CDR2 YSYEKL. Trimming took off 0 bases at V and 1 base at J, with 4 bases between the two ends. CDR3 length: 13 residues. CDR3 residues: CASSQDLSYEQYF. The CDR3 coding sequence is TGCGCCAGCAGCCAAGATCTGTCCTACGAGCAGTACTTC.

The chain carries TRBV27 and TRBJ1-5, with D possibly matching TRBD1 (5 bases). V was shortened by 3 bases and J by 5 bases, with 11 bases between the two germline ends. CDR3 length: 14 residues. Germline values: CDR1 MNHEY, CDR2 SMNVEV (reference sequence). DNA of the CDR3: TGTGCCAGCAGTTTCATTGGGGGGGATCAGCCCCAGCATTTT. It translates to CASSFIGGDQPQHF.

V is TRBV6-5 and J is TRBJ2-1; D ambiguous. This CDR3 region has 15 residues. Trimming took 4 bases from V and 4 from J, leaving 14 bases between them. The V gene's germline CDR1 is MNHEY and CDR2 SVGAGI. CDR3 bases: TGTGCCAGCAGTTCCACTCTAGAAACGTACAATGAGCAGTTCTTC. Amino acids: CASSSTLETYNEQFF.

This clone was detected only a few times. The chain combines TRBV13 with TRBJ1-1; TRBD1 is a possible D gene (6 bases). Germline CDR1 is PRHDT and CDR2 is FYEKMQ (reference sequence). Trimming took 1 base from V and 4 from J, leaving 22 bases between them. This CDR3 contains 18 residues. CDR3 sequence: CASSLEEQGGSWGTEAFF. The CDR3 coding sequence is TGTGCCAGCAGCTTAGAGGAACAGGGTGGTTCCTGGGGCACTGAAGCTTTCTTT. The full variable domain, with the rest looked up from reference TRBV13 and TRBJ1-1, is AAGVIQSPRHLIKEKRETATLKCYPIPRHDTVYWYQQGPGQDPQFLISFYEKMQSDKGSIPDRFSAQQFSDYHSELNMSSLELGDSALYFCASSLEEQGGSWGTEAFFGQGTRLTVV.

In this sample, this clone turned up once. This chain uses TRBV7-2 with TRBJ2-7; 10 nucleotides match TRBD1. CDR1 is SGHTA and CDR2 is FQGNSA in the germline V gene. Losses at the gene ends were 1 base for V and 3 bases for J; bases not matched to a gene: 3. The length of the CDR3 is 15 residues. The CDR3 DNA sequence: TGTGCCAGCAGCTTAGGGGGGACAGGGGTCTACGAGCAGTACTTC. This encodes CASSLGGTGVYEQYF.

This chain uses TRBV4-1 with TRBJ2-1; the D gene is possibly TRBD2 (5 bases). V lost 0 bases and J lost 7, with 10 bases in between. The germline gives CDR1 MGHRA, CDR2 YSYEKL. The CDR3 runs to 14 residues. The CDR3 region is CASSQELVGNEQFF. The CDR3 bases are TGCGCCAGCAGCCAAGAACTAGTTGGAAATGAGCAGTTCTTC.

V and J are TRBV7-9 and TRBJ2-2; 11 nucleotides line up with TRBD2. This CDR3 has 17 amino acids. The ends lost 5 bases at V and 4 bases at J; junction bases unmatched: 9. In germline, CDR1 is SEHNR, CDR2 FQNEAQ (reference sequence). The CDR3 sequence is CASSASGGPRGTGELFF. The DNA for the CDR3 is TGTGCCAGCAGCGCTAGCGGGGGGCCCCGAGGCACCGGGGAGCTGTTTTTT.

This clone was seen only a few times. The CDR3 loop is CASNPGQGGTEAFF. CDR3 nucleotide sequence: TGCGCCAGTAACCCGGGACAGGGAGGCACTGAAGCTTTCTTT. The chain couples TRBV10-1 to TRBJ1-1; the match to TRBD1 covers 9 bases. Looked up from germline, CDR1 is WNHNN and CDR2 is SYGVQD (reference sequence). The CDR3 totals 14 residues. V shed 9 bases and J 4 bases; nucleotides not matched to a gene: 9.

This clone was detected once. At one end, the junction sequence differs from germline, possibly due to a read error. The CDR3 sequence is CASTLGQGANEQYF. Written as DNA, the CDR3 is TGTGCCAGCACCTTAGGACAGGGGGCGAACGAGCAGTACTTC. The chain has TRBV7-2 and TRBJ2-7; 11 bases fit TRBD1. CDR1 SGHTA and CDR2 FQGNSA come from the germline V gene. This CDR3 is built from 14 residues.

The chain joins TRBV10-3 to TRBJ2-1; 12 bases are a match to TRBD2. Trimming took 6 bases from V and 5 from J; bases not matched to a gene: 2. The germline V gene encodes CDR1 ENHRY and CDR2 SYGVKD. The CDR3 spans 14 residues. Here the CDR3 DNA reads TGTGCCATCAGGACTAGCGGGGGTGACAATGAGCAGTTCTTC. Translated, it gives CAIRTSGGDNEQFF.

The chain carries TRBV10-1 and TRBJ1-4; D ambiguous. Germline loops: CDR1 WNHNN, CDR2 SYGVQD (reference sequence). The germline V and J ends were trimmed by 4 bases and 3 bases, with 6 bases remaining between them. The CDR3 spans 13 residues. The CDR3 loop reads CASSAGSNEKLFF. The CDR3 nucleotides read TGCGCCAGCAGTGCAGGATCTAATGAAAAACTGTTTTTT.